This is a list of T cell receptor beta chains from one sample in a study of T cell responses to AZD1222 COVID-19 vaccine. This table comes from immunoSEQ multiplex PCR, and its TCRdb copy is limited to in-frame clones, with some not included. The sample has roughly 100,000 clones; roughly 90% are singletons. Sequencing used peripheral blood, obtained on day 0 of AZD1222 vaccination. These receptors came from an adult in good health. CDR3s include the opening cysteine and the closing phenylalanine or tryptophan. D genes are given only for firm matches. Clone size, where shown, is once, few, many, or a class for clones that have expanded.

D gene	clone size	V gene	CDR3 length	J gene	CDR3 protein	CDR3 DNA
.	.	TRBV4-2	15	TRBJ1-1	CASSQGQVGNTEAFF	TGTGCCAGCAGCCAAGGCCAGGTTGGAAACACTGAAGCTTTCTTT
.	.	TRBV27	15	TRBJ1-1	CASSLFGASNTEAFF	TGTGCCAGCAGTTTATTTGGGGCTTCAAACACTGAAGCTTTCTTT
.	.	TRBV9	15	TRBJ1-1	CASSVGVRMNTEAFF	TGTGCCAGCAGCGTAGGGGTCAGAATGAACACTGAAGCTTTCTTT
.	.	TRBV7-9	13	TRBJ2-3	CASSLVVGDTQYF	TGTGCCAGCAGCTTAGTGGTTGGAGATACGCAGTATTTT
.	once	TRBV7-2	14	TRBJ1-2	CVSSLPGMDYGYTF	TGTGTCAGCAGCTTACCAGGGATGGACTATGGCTACACCTTC
TRBD1	.	TRBV2	14	TRBJ1-1	CASRNRGQNTEAFF	TGTGCCAGCAGAAACAGGGGGCAGAACACTGAAGCTTTCTTT
.	.	TRBV7-8	16	TRBJ2-7	CASSPAESSLPYEQYF	TGTGCCAGCAGCCCAGCCGAGTCTAGCCTCCCCTACGAGCAGTACTTC
.	.	TRBV19	11	TRBJ2-7	CASSTGRAQYF	TGTGCCAGTAGTACGGGACGGGCGCAGTACTTC
TRBD1	.	TRBV28	13	TRBJ1-4	CALQGGGSEKLFF	TGTGCCTTACAGGGGGGTGGGAGTGAAAAACTGTTTTTT
.	.	TRBV6-5	12	TRBJ2-3	CASTVGRRTQYF	TGTGCCAGCACAGTAGGCCGCCGGACGCAGTATTTT
.	.	TRBV19	14	TRBJ2-2	CASSIDGGTGELFF	TGTGCCAGTAGTATAGATGGAGGGACAGGGGAGCTGTTTTTT
TRBD1	.	TRBV5-1	18	TRBJ1-1	CASSLAPGTGGGGGKAFF	TGCGCCAGCAGCTTGGCCCCCGGGACAGGGGGCGGGGGTGGTAAAGCTTTCTTT
.	once	TRBV9	14	TRBJ2-7	CASSVEGSNYEQYF	TGTGCCAGCAGCGTAGAAGGCAGTAACTACGAGCAGTACTTC
.	.	TRBV19	13	TRBJ2-7	CASSAGLFYEQYF	TGTGCCAGTAGTGCGGGACTCTTCTACGAGCAGTACTTC
TRBD1	.	TRBV19	14	TRBJ1-6	CASSPGQGGSPLHF	TGTGCCAGTAGCCCAGGACAGGGTGGATCACCCCTCCACTTT
.	.	TRBV27	14	TRBJ1-4	CASSFPLTNEKLFF	TGTGCCAGCAGTTTCCCCCTAACTAATGAAAAACTGTTTTTT
.	.	TRBV5-1	16	TRBJ2-3	CASSLTGASGTDTQYF	TGCGCCAGCAGCTTGACAGGGGCTAGCGGCACAGATACGCAGTATTTT
TRBD1	.	TRBV28	15	TRBJ1-2	CASSPGTGGTYGYTF	TGTGCCAGCAGTCCCGGGACAGGGGGAACCTATGGCTACACCTTC
TRBD1	.	TRBV7-6	16	TRBJ2-1	CASSLADRDGRNEQFF	TGTGCCAGCAGCTTAGCCGACAGGGATGGTCGAAATGAGCAGTTCTTC
.	.	TRBV19	14	TRBJ1-1	CASSIGVGQLEAFF	TGTGCCAGTAGTATAGGAGTGGGGCAGTTGGAAGCTTTCTTT
TRBD2	.	TRBV18	17	TRBJ2-3	CASSPLLLAGDTDTQYF	TGTGCCAGCTCACCATTGTTGCTTGCGGGAGACACAGATACGCAGTATTTT
.	.	TRBV19	18	TRBJ2-1	CASRLASSGTLRGDEQFF	TGTGCCAGTAGGTTGGCGTCAAGCGGGACATTAAGGGGGGATGAGCAGTTCTTC
.	.	TRBV19	15	TRBJ1-3	CASSISPPGGNTIYF	TGTGCCAGTAGTATTTCACCACCTGGGGGAAACACCATATATTTT
TRBD1	.	TRBV5-1	15	TRBJ1-4	CASSPGTGQSEKLFF	TGCGCCAGCAGCCCGGGGACAGGGCAAAGTGAAAAACTGTTTTTT
TRBD2	.	TRBV3-1/TRBV3-2	16	TRBJ2-7	CASSLGLAGVLYEQYF	TGTGCCAGCAGCCTCGGACTAGCGGGAGTTCTTTACGAGCAGTACTTC
.	.	TRBV6-5	15	TRBJ1-1	CASSLAKREGTEAFF	TGTGCCAGCAGCCTAGCAAAGAGGGAAGGCACTGAAGCTTTCTTT
.	once	TRBV7-8	14	TRBJ2-7	CASSLDPRTYEQYF	TGTGCCAGCAGCTTAGATCCACGCACCTACGAGCAGTACTTC
.	.	TRBV19	17	TRBJ2-3	CASSARGPYHNTDTQYF	TGTGCCAGTAGCGCGAGGGGACCCTACCACAACACAGATACGCAGTATTTT
.	.	TRBV19	14	TRBJ1-1	CASSISRGNTEAFF	TGTGCCAGTAGTATTAGTCGGGGGAACACTGAAGCTTTCTTT
.	once	TRBV27	14	TRBJ2-1	CASTLYRGRNEQFF	TGTGCCAGCACCCTTTACCGGGGGAGAAATGAGCAGTTCTTC
TRBD2	.	TRBV7-2	14	TRBJ2-3	CASSPTGGGDTQYF	TGTGCCAGCAGCCCCACGGGCGGGGGGGATACGCAGTATTTT
TRBD1	.	TRBV19	13	TRBJ1-2	CASRVTGAYGYTF	TGTGCCAGTAGGGTTACAGGGGCTTATGGCTACACCTTC
.	once	TRBV25-1	14	TRBJ1-3	CASRDRSSGNTIYF	TGTGCCAGCAGGGACCGGAGCTCTGGAAACACCATATATTTT
.	.	TRBV5-1	14	TRBJ2-3	CASSLGPLEDTQYF	TGCGCCAGCAGCTTGGGGCCCCTAGAGGATACGCAGTATTTT
TRBD1	.	TRBV6-6	14	TRBJ2-7	CASTVQGEPYEQYF	TGTGCCAGCACTGTACAGGGGGAGCCCTACGAGCAGTACTTC
TRBD2	few	TRBV7-9	18	TRBJ2-3	CASSLVGTSGRRTDTQYF	TGTGCCAGCAGCTTAGTGGGGACTAGCGGGAGGAGGACAGATACGCAGTATTTT
.	.	TRBV29-1	12	TRBJ1-2	CSVRYLERDYTF	.
TRBD1	.	TRBV24-1	19	TRBJ2-2	CATSDPGQGAFENTGELFF	TGTGCCACCAGTGACCCGGGACAGGGGGCCTTCGAGAACACCGGGGAGCTGTTTTTT
.	.	TRBV12-3/TRBV12-4	11	TRBJ1-1	CASSLDLTAFF	TGTGCCAGCAGTTTAGACCTCACTGCTTTCTTT
.	.	TRBV20-1	11	TRBJ1-1	CSARGGTEAFF	TGCAGTGCTAGAGGGGGGACTGAAGCTTTCTTT
TRBD1	.	TRBV18	15	TRBJ1-2	CASSPPRDRASGYTF	TGTGCCAGCTCACCACCTCGAGACAGGGCCTCCGGCTACACCTTC
.	once	TRBV7-3	15	TRBJ2-3	CASSLRGGSTDTQYF	TGTGCCAGCAGCTTACGGGGCGGGAGCACAGATACGCAGTATTTT
TRBD1	.	TRBV28	15	TRBJ1-5	CASSLPDRGGQLQHF	TGTGCCAGCAGTTTACCCGACAGGGGAGGCCAGCTCCAGCATTTT
.	.	TRBV12-3/TRBV12-4	12	TRBJ2-5	CASRNSHGPQYF	TGTGCCAGCAGAAACTCTCATGGGCCCCAGTACTTC
.	.	TRBV12-3/TRBV12-4	13	TRBJ2-7	CASSLSYRAEQYF	TGTGCCAGCAGTTTATCTTACAGGGCCGAGCAGTACTTC
.	.	TRBV28	14	TRBJ2-5	CASSLSTDQETQYF	TGTGCCAGCAGTTTAAGCACGGACCAAGAGACCCAGTACTTC
TRBD2	few	TRBV7-2	17	TRBJ2-3	CASSFLSAGGRADTQYF	TGTGCCAGCAGCTTCTTGTCAGCGGGAGGAAGGGCAGATACGCAGTATTTT
.	.	TRBV5-1	15	TRBJ1-2	CASSLDHSAGYGYTF	TGCGCCAGCAGCTTGGATCACTCAGCGGGCTATGGCTACACCTTC
.	.	TRBV16	12	TRBJ2-3	CASSQAPYTQYF	TGTGCCAGCAGCCAAGCTCCTTATACGCAGTATTTT